These 26 T cell receptor beta chains originate from one sample sequenced in a study of identical twins. TCRdb itself ran the 5' RACE reads through MiXCR, one entry per CDR3 protein. The sample lists about 920,000 distinct CDR3 sequences, around an eighth seen once, with about 1.5% in the top ten. Separately, the same data were catalogued under a study of yellow fever vaccine responses in identical twins.

Specimen: PBMCs. The receptor set was obtained from a young woman in good health.

This clonotype was seen a handful of times. The chain is built from TRBV29-1 and TRBJ2-3; D is possibly TRBD1 (5 bases). The CDR3 contains 12 residues. Looked up from germline, CDR1 is SQVTM and CDR2 is ANQGSEA. Trimming stripped 6 bases from V and 2 bases from J, with 9 bases between. The CDR3 coding sequence is TGCAGCGTAGGGGATTCCACAGATACGCAGTATTTT. Translated: CSVGDSTDTQYF.

This clonotype was counted between two and nine times. V gene TRBV19 combines with J gene TRBJ2-5; D is possibly TRBD2 (6 bases). V lost 5 bases and J lost 0, with 16 bases in between. The CDR3 covers 16 residues. The germline V gene has CDR1 LNHDA and CDR2 SQIVND (reference sequence). The CDR3: CASSHRVAAYQETQYF. Written as DNA, the CDR3 is TGTGCCAGTAGTCACCGGGTAGCGGCCTACCAAGAGACCCAGTACTTC.

This clonotype has a handful of counts. This chain uses TRBV2 with TRBJ2-7, with no clear D. The V end lost 2 bases, the J end lost 3 bases, and 11 bases lay between the germline ends. Germline CDR1 is SNHLY and CDR2 is FYNNEI. There are 14 residues in the CDR3. In DNA, the CDR3 is TGTGCCAGCAGTGAAATAGGCGGAATCTACGAGCAGTACTTC. Translation: CASSEIGGIYEQYF.

In this sample, this clonotype turned up a few times. V is TRBV4-2 and J is TRBJ1-6; 7 bases agree with TRBD1. J was trimmed by 9 bases and V by 2 bases; bases with no gene match: 7. Germline-derived CDR1 and CDR2 are LGHNA and YNFKEQ. The CDR3 totals 15 residues. CDR3 DNA sequence: TGTGCCAGCAGCCAAACGGACAGGTTCGGTTCACCCCTCCACTTT. Translation gives CASSQTDRFGSPLHF.

The chain joins TRBV4-2 to TRBJ1-2; 7 nucleotides match TRBD1. CDR1 LGHNA and CDR2 YNFKEQ come from the germline V gene. The length of the CDR3 is 14 residues. Trimming took 1 base from V and 6 from J; bases not matched to a gene: 5. Written as DNA, the CDR3 is TGTGCCAGCAGCCAAGTAGAGGGGGCGCATGGCTACACCTTC. Protein product: CASSQVEGAHGYTF.

The V call is TRBV27, the J call TRBJ2-3, with 8 nucleotides matching TRBD2. Germline values: CDR1 MNHEY, CDR2 SMNVEV (reference sequence). Trimming removed 5 bases from V and 2 bases from J; junction bases left unmatched: 6. The CDR3 covers 15 residues. The CDR3: CASSPRGGNTDTQYF. The CDR3 DNA reads as TGTGCCAGCAGTCCCCGCGGGGGGAACACAGATACGCAGTATTTT.

The genes are TRBV29-1 and TRBJ2-1, with a possible D match to TRBD1 (5 bases). Germline V lookup: CDR1 SQVTM, CDR2 ANQGSEA. The CDR3 runs 11 residues. V was shortened by 7 bases and J by 4 bases, with 8 bases between the two germline ends. As DNA, the CDR3 is TGCAGCGGGAGACAGTACAATGAGCAGTTCTTC. It translates to CSGRQYNEQFF.

The table lists this clonotype with many counts. In nucleotides, the CDR3 is TGCGCCAGCAGCTTGGTAGGGGTCTCTGGAAACACCATATATTTT. Protein: CASSLVGVSGNTIYF. The chain carries TRBV5-1 and TRBJ1-3; possible D gene TRBD1, 5 bases. V dropped 0 bases and J dropped 0 bases, with 7 bases sitting between them. Germline CDR1 is SGHRS and CDR2 is YFSETQ. The CDR3 totals 15 residues.

The chain links TRBV20-1 to TRBJ2-2, with D perhaps TRBD1 or TRBD2 (5 bases each). Germline values: CDR1 DFQATT, CDR2 SNEGSKA (reference sequence). Deletions cut 7 bases from V and 6 bases from J, with 15 bases between. CDR3 size: 13 residues. The DNA for the CDR3 is TGCAGTGTCAGATCGGGGACGGCCGGGGAGCTGTTTTTT. Amino acids: CSVRSGTAGELFF.

Ten or more counts support this clonotype. This sequence joins TRBV5-1 and TRBJ2-1, with 7 bases fitting TRBD1. Germline V gene data show CDR1 as SGHRS and CDR2 as YFSETQ. The CDR3 totals 13 residues. Germline trimming cut 0 bases from V and 8 bases from J; bases unmatched to any gene: 2. The CDR3 DNA reads TGCGCCAGCAGCTTGGACCAGGGGGATGAGCAGTTCTTC. It specifies CASSLDQGDEQFF.

This clonotype was counted only a few times. V and J are TRBV28 and TRBJ2-3; no reliable D call. Germline lookup yields CDR1 MDHEN and CDR2 SYDVKM. V shed 6 bases and J shed 3 bases, with 19 bases lying between them. The CDR3 runs to 16 residues. DNA for the CDR3: TGTGCCAGCAGCCCATCGACGGGTGCGTCTACAGATACGCAGTATTTT. Its translation: CASSPSTGASTDTQYF.

The V call is TRBV5-1, the J call TRBJ2-3; TRBD2 matches at 7 bases. J gave up 3 bases and V 9 bases, and 10 bases lay outside the gene matches. Per germline, CDR1 SGHRS and CDR2 YFSETQ. CDR3 size: 14 residues. CDR3 residues: CATRTTGGTDTQYF. CDR3 nucleotide sequence: TGCGCCACCAGAACAACCGGGGGGACAGATACGCAGTATTTT.

The table lists this clonotype with a few counts. This chain joins TRBV9 and TRBJ2-1; no firm D call. The CDR3 extends over 15 amino acids. Germline V gene data show CDR1 as SGDLS and CDR2 as YYNGEE. V lost 0 bases and J 7 bases, leaving 14 bases between the germline ends. For the CDR3, the DNA is TGTGCCAGCAGCGTAGACACTTGGGTAGGGAATGAGCAGTTCTTC. It yields the protein CASSVDTWVGNEQFF.

This clonotype was counted only a few times. J is TRBJ2-3 and V is TRBV27; TRBD2 is a possible D gene (6 bases). This CDR3 has 15 residues. From germline, CDR1 is MNHEY and CDR2 SMNVEV (reference sequence). V shed 1 base and J shed 1 base, with 9 bases lying between them. In DNA form, the CDR3 reads TGTGCCAGCAGTTTATGGGCTAGCGGCACAGATACGCAGTATTTT. Its protein is CASSLWASGTDTQYF.

Only a few counts were recorded for this clonotype. This chain connects TRBV4-1 to TRBJ2-2, with a weak D call TRBD2 (6 bases). The germline V gene encodes CDR1 MGHRA and CDR2 YSYEKL. The ends were cut back, 4 bases at V and 4 bases at J, with 16 bases in the middle. The CDR3 runs to 16 residues. The CDR3 coding sequence is TGCGCCAGCAGCCTACCTGGAGGGCGCGGCACCGGGGAGCTGTTTTTT. Translation: CASSLPGGRGTGELFF.

This chain links TRBV12-5 with TRBJ2-1; D perhaps matches TRBD2 (7 bases). The CDR3 loop spans 19 amino acids. V was pared by 0 bases and J by 4 bases, with 22 bases between. Per the germline V gene, CDR1 is LGHNT and CDR2 is FRNRAP. The CDR3 loop reads CASGLVLGGGPGGYNEQFF. The CDR3 bases are TGTGCTAGTGGTTTGGTACTTGGGGGGGGCCCCGGGGGATACAATGAGCAGTTCTTC.

A few counts support this clonotype. The chain is built from TRBV18 and TRBJ1-5, with D perhaps TRBD1 (6 bases). Germline CDR1 KGHSH, CDR2 LQKENI. The V end lost 4 bases, the J end lost 4 bases, and 14 bases lay between the germline ends. The CDR3 is 15 amino acids. The CDR3 nucleotides are TGTGCCAGCTCACAGGGACACCAGGGAAATCAGCCCCAGCATTTT. It encodes CASSQGHQGNQPQHF.

The chain links TRBV7-3 to TRBJ2-1; 11 bases match TRBD2. The germline V gene has CDR1 SGHTA and CDR2 FQGTGA. The CDR3 totals 14 residues. V was clipped by 6 bases and J by 9 bases; unmatched bases: 7. CDR3 nucleotides: TGTGCCAGCAGTGGGACTAGCGGAGCGGGTGAGCAGTTCTTC. Translation: CASSGTSGAGEQFF. Combining the CDR3 with reference TRBV7-3 and TRBJ2-1 gives the whole variable domain GAGVSQTPSNKVTEKGKYVELRCDPISGHTALYWYRQSLGQGPEFLIYFQGTGAADDSGLPNDRFFAVRPEGSVSTLKIQRTERGDSAVYLCASSGTSGAGEQFFGPGTRLTVL.

At least ten counts were recorded for this clonotype. The J gene is TRBJ1-1, the V gene TRBV28, with 9 bases aligning to TRBD1. The J segment lost 4 bases and the V segment lost 5 bases, leaving 5 bases of the junction unmatched. Germline V gene data show CDR1 as MDHEN and CDR2 as SYDVKM. CDR3 length: 14 residues. Here the CDR3 DNA reads TGTGCCAGCAGTGTCCTGGGACAGGGCACTGAAGCTTTCTTT. Amino acid sequence: CASSVLGQGTEAFF.

DNA of the CDR3: TGTGCCAGCAGCCCGCCGGGGGTAGCGGGGGCCAATGAGCAGTTCTTC. It yields the protein CASSPPGVAGANEQFF. This chain connects TRBV12-3 or TRBV12-4 to TRBJ2-1; TRBD2 matches at 9 bases. The V and J ends lost 6 bases and 6 bases, in that order; junction bases with no gene match: 12. The CDR3 is 16 amino acids.

A few counts support this clonotype. The rearrangement links TRBV20-1 to TRBJ2-7; perhaps TRBD1 as D (5 bases). This CDR3 has 13 residues. Germline CDR1 DFQATT, CDR2 SNEGSKA (reference sequence). The CDR3 bases are TGCACCACCTCCCCCAGGGTAGACTACGAGCAGTACGTC. Its protein product is CTTSPRVDYEQYV.

The J gene is TRBJ2-5, the V gene TRBV6-2 or TRBV6-3; 10 bases line up with TRBD1. There are 21 residues in the CDR3. The trim removed 2 bases at V and 1 base at J, leaving 19 bases unmatched. Looked up from germline, CDR1 is MNHEY and CDR2 is SVGEGT. The CDR3 DNA sequence: TGTGCCAGCAGTTACGCGTACTGGGGACAGGGGAGGATGGGGACCCAAGAGACCCAGTACTTC. Protein: CASSYAYWGQGRMGTQETQYF.

The chain employs TRBV7-9 and TRBJ2-2, with no clear D. The germline V gene has CDR1 SEHNR and CDR2 FQNEAQ (reference sequence). The CDR3 sequence is 14 residues long. V lost 7 bases and J 2 bases, leaving 11 bases between the germline ends. CDR3 loop: CASIKNTNTGELFF. The CDR3 nucleotides read TGTGCCAGCATCAAAAACACTAACACCGGGGAGCTGTTTTTT.

The chain employs TRBV5-1 and TRBJ2-3, with TRBD2 matching 7 bases. The CDR3 extends over 14 amino acids. CDR1 is SGHRS and CDR2 is YFSETQ in the germline V gene. Germline trimming cut 4 bases from V and 5 bases from J; bases unmatched to any gene: 7. The DNA of the CDR3 is TGCGCCAGCAGCGTAAGCGGGACGGGAGATACGCAGTATTTT. Translation: CASSVSGTGDTQYF.

The rearrangement joins TRBV12-3 or TRBV12-4 to TRBJ1-4; no definite D call. V was trimmed by 6 bases and J by 10 bases, leaving 12 bases between them. CDR3 length: 12 amino acids. The CDR3 region has the DNA TGTGCCAGCAGACCCTACGATGGAAAACTGTTTTTT. Translated: CASRPYDGKLFF.

The chain joins TRBV12-3 or TRBV12-4 to TRBJ2-7, with 7 bases identical to TRBD1. V trimming: 6 bases; J trimming: 5 bases; junction bases outside the gene matches: 7. The CDR3 is 13 residues long. The CDR3 is CASSRGSMDEQYF. CDR3 DNA: TGTGCCAGCAGCAGGGGGTCGATGGACGAGCAGTACTTC.